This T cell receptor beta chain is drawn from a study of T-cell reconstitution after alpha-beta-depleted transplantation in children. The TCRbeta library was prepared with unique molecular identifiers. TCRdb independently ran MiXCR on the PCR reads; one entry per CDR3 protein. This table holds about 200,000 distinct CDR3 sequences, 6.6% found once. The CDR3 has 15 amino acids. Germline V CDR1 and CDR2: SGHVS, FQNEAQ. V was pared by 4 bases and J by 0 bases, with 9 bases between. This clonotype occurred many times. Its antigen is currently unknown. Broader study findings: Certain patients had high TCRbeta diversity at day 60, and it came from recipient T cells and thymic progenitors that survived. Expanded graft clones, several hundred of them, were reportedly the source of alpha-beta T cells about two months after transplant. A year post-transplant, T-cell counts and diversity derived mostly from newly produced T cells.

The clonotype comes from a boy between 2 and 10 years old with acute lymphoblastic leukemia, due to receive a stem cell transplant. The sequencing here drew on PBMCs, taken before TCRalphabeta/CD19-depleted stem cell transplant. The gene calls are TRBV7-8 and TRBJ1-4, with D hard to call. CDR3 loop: CASSYNDATNEKLFF. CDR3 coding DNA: TGTGCCAGCAGCTATAACGATGCAACTAATGAAAAACTGTTTTTT. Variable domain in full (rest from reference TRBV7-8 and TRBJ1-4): GAGVSQSPRYKVAKRGQDVALRCDPISGHVSLFWYQQALGQGPEFLTYFQNEAQLDKSGLPSDRFFAERPEGSVSTLKIQRTQQEDSAVYLCASSYNDATNEKLFFGSGTQLSVL.